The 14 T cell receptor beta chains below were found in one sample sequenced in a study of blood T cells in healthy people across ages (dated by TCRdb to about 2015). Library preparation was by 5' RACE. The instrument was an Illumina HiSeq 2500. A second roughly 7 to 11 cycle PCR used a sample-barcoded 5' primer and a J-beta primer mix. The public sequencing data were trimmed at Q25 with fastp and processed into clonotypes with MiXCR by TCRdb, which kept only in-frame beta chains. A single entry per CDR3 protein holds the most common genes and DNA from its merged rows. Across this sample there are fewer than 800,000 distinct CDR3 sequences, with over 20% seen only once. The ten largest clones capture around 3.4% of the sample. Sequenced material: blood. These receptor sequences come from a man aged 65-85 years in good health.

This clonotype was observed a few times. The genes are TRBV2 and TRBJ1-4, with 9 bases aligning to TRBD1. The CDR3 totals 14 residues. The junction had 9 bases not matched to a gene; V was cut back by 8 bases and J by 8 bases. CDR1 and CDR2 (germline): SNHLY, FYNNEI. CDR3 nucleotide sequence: TGTGCCAGCGGAAGACAGGGGGGAAGAGAAAAACTGTTTTTT. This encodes CASGRQGGREKLFF.

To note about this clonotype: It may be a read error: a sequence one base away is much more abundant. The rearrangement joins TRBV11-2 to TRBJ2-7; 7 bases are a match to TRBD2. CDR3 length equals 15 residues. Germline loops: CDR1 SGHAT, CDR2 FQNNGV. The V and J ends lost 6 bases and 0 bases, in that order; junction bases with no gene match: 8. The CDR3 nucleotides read TGTGCCAGCAGACTTTCTAGCGGAAGCTCCTACGAGCAGTACTTC. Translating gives CASRLSSGSSYEQYF.

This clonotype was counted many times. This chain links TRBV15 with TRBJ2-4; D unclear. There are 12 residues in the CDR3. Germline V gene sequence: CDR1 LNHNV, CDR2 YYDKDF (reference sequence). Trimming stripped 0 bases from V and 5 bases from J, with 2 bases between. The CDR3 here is CATSRDENIQYF. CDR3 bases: TGTGCCACCAGCAGAGATGAAAACATTCAGTACTTC.

The CDR3 sequence is CASSLALTGRSGNTIYF. In DNA, the CDR3 is TGTGCCAGCAGCTTAGCGCTTACGGGTCGCTCTGGAAACACCATATATTTT. The gene calls are TRBV7-2 and TRBJ1-3, with D uncertain. Trimming cost V 0 bases and J 0 bases, with 12 bases left between them. The CDR3 extends over 17 amino acids. Looked up from germline, CDR1 is SGHTA and CDR2 is FQGNSA.

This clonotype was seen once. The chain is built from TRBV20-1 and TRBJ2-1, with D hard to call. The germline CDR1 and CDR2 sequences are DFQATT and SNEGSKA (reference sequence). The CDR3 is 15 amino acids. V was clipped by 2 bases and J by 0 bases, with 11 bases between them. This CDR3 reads CSARIGPSSYNEQFF. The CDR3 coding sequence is TGCAGTGCTAGAATTGGCCCGAGCTCCTACAATGAGCAGTTCTTC.

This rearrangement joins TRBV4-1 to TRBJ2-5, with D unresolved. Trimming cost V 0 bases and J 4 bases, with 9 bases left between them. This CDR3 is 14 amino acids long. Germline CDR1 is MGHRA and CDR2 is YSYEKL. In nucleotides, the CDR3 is TGCGCCAGCAGCCAAGATACATCCGGAGAGACCCAGTACTTC. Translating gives CASSQDTSGETQYF.

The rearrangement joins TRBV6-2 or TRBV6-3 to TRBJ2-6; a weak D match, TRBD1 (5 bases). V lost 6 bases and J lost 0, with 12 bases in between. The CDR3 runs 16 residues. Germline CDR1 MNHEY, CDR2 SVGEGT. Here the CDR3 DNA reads TGTGCCAGCAGACGACCCCAGGGCTCTGGGGCCAACGTCCTGACTTTC. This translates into CASRRPQGSGANVLTF.

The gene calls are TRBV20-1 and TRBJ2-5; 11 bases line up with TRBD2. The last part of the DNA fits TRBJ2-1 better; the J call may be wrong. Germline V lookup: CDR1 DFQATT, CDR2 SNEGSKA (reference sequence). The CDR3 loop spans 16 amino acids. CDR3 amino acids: CSASLLTSGSRDEQFF. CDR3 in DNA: TGCAGTGCTAGCTTGCTCACTAGCGGGAGTAGGGATGAGCAGTTCTTC.

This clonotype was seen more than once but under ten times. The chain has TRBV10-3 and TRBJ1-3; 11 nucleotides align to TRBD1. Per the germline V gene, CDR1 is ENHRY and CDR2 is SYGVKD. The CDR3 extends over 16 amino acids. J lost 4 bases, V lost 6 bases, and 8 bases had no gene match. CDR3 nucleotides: TGTGCCATCAGCCCCGGACAGGGGGCAACAGGAAACACCATATATTTT. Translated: CAISPGQGATGNTIYF.

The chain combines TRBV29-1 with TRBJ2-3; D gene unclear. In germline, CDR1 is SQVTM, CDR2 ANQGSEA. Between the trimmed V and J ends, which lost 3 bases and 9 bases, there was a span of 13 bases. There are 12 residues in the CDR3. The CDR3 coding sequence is TGCAGCGTTGATGGTTTTGCCGCCACGCAGTATTTT. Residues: CSVDGFAATQYF.

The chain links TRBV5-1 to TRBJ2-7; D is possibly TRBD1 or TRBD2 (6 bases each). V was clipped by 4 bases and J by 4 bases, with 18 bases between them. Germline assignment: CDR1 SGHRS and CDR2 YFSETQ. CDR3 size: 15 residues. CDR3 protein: CASSGMTGAGYEQYF. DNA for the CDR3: TGCGCCAGCAGCGGGATGACAGGTGCGGGGTACGAGCAGTACTTC.

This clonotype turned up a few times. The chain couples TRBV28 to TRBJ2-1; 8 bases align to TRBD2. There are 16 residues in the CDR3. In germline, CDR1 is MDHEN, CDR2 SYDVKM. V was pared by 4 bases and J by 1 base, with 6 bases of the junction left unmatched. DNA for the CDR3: TGTGCCAGCAGTTCCCCGGGGGGGAGGTCCTACAATGAGCAGTTCTTC. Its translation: CASSSPGGRSYNEQFF.

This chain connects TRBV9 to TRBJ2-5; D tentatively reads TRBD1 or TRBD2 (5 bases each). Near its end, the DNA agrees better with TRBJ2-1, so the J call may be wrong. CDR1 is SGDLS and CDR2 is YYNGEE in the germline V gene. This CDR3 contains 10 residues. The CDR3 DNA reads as TGTGCCAGCAGTCGGGACCCCCAGTTCTTC. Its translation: CASSRDPQFF.

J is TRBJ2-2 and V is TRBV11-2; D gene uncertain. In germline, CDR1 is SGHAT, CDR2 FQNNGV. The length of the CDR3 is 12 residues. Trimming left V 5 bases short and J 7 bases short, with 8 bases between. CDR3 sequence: CASSERRGELFF. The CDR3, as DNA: TGTGCCAGCAGCGAACGGCGCGGGGAGCTGTTTTTT.